This T cell receptor beta chain was identified during a study of shared clonotypes between healthy human individuals (dated by TCRdb to the early 2020s). Turning to the overall study: The cohort comprised a couple of women and a few men aged 18 to 49 years. For each donor, three plates each were used for CD4 naive and CD4 memory, two plates were used for CD8 naive, and one plate was used for CD8 memory. To estimate repertoire size and how much clonotypes are shared between individuals, the study performed deep sequencing of blood TCR repertoires from 4 to 6 healthy adults. To increase sequencing depth and limit assay-specific biases, TCR repertoire library preparation and sequencing were carried out by different laboratories using diverse techniques. Per donor, leukapheresis produced somewhere between about 0.85 and 8.9 billion PBMCs. Overall study results and their limits: Pairwise subsampling indicated that sequencing depth was expected to affect the degree of clonotype sharing among donors. Larger estimated clonotype richness was generally found for naive subsets than for memory subsets. The small number of donors limited the genetic and exposure-history diversity represented. Clonotypes shared by all four sorted-subset donors showed higher generation probabilities than non-shared clonotypes. Sampling was restricted to blood, and TCR repertoires in tissue are likely to differ from TCR repertoires in blood. Even with the large sequencing depth, rarefaction of the sorted-subset datasets indicated that sequencing was incomplete. When several donors were compared, the shared fraction of clonotypes was 5% to 6.5% for naive CD4, 3% to 4% for naive CD8, about 2.5% for memory CD4, and 0.4% for memory CD8.

Donors were healthy HIV-negative adults with no recently reported acute infections or vaccinations. Every donor was a Caucasian adult residing in Nashville, Tennessee, USA. CD4+ T cells were enriched through magnetic negative selection, after which naive cells were positively selected on CD45RA and the remaining negative fraction served as the memory subset. Blood was obtained by leukapheresis, after which PBMCs were separated by Ficoll-Histopaque density gradient centrifugation and cryopreserved in liquid nitrogen vapor phase. Purity and quantity of every magnetically sorted T cell population were checked by analytical flow cytometry. Genomic DNA was isolated from every sorted fraction and measured by UV absorbance on a Nanodrop 2000c. TCR CDR3 regions were amplified from genomic DNA by multiplex PCR using the deep immunoSEQ assay. For each cell subset, the extracted genomic DNA was distributed evenly across all wells of several immunoSEQ 96-well plates, and each plate served as one replicate. For sorted subsets, 200 ng of genomic DNA, equivalent to 30,000 or so T cell genomes, went into each replicate PCR. Purified libraries were quantified with a Qubit 3.0 fluorometer, sized on a Bioanalyzer 2100, and re-quantified with the KAPA Library Quantification kit. Every immunoSEQ 96-well plate was sequenced on a dedicated single-read 150-cycle Illumina NextSeq 550 flow cell. In the original analysis: Because the immunoSEQ output held only junctional sequences and lacked quality scores, the filtering could not match the filtering applied to full-length reads. To assign V/J genes and CDR3, sequences were annotated against IMGT germline references using PyIR, a Python wrapper for IgBLAST v1.9. Any read was removed if the V/J assignment was weak (E-value above 1e-6), the CDR3 was missing, or the read contained stop codons, out-of-frame junctions, or ambiguous translated residues. V3J clonotypes were defined as sequences sharing an identical inferred V gene, J gene, and CDR3 amino acid sequence. To compute the percentage overlap between repertoires, the number of shared unique clonotypes was divided by the size of the smaller repertoire. Three approaches were used to assess repertoire richness: RTK rarefaction, the Chao1 estimator, and Recon v2.1 estimates of unobserved clonotypes. For all TCRbeta clonotypes obtained by the gDNA method from a few donors, generation probabilities were computed with OLGA. TCRdb obtained this table from immuneACCESS and retained in-frame rearrangements with V and J assigned. These tables miss some clones; where compared with another copy, unresolved V genes account for less than half of the shortfall, and the remainder is unexplained. That table furnishes V, J and clone size, whereas the DNA furnished D and trimming. A total of about 2.5 million clones appear in this sample, under 95% of them only once. 0.37% of the sample is held by the ten biggest clonotypes.

CDR1 and CDR2 were assigned from the germline V gene as SGHRS and YFSETQ. From cysteine to phenylalanine, the CDR3 is 15 amino acids long. Here the CDR3 DNA is all that survives: 45 bases in frame from base 1. V is clipped by 7 bases and J by 3 bases, and the sequence between their germline boundaries is 19 bases long. On this clone itself: Its binding antigen is unknown. Base qualities are not at hand, and no much larger clone is one base apart.

This chain joins TRBV5-1 to TRBJ1-1; the D gene is possibly TRBD1, with 5 bases matching. The receptor comes from a young man in good health. Some clones in this sample may be carry-over from other donors' samples. The source material was naive CD4+ T cells from PBMCs. The cell subset or site tag for this specimen amounts to: CD45RA+ positively selected. The CDR3 protein: CASEATAGGDTEAFF. The sequence in DNA is TGCGCCAGCGAGGCAACAGCGGGGGGAGACACTGAAGCTTTCTTT.